This is a list of T cell receptor beta chains from one sample in a study of OX40 agonist ivuxolimab in advanced cancers. Here immunoSEQ multiplex PCR was the method, and the copy in TCRdb shows in-frame clones only, minus some. The sample lists tens of thousands of clones, 85% to 90% occurring once. The source material was CD4+ or CD8+ T cells sorted from blood, sampled in a trial of the OX40 agonist ivuxolimab. The receptors originated from an adult with an advanced solid tumor such as melanoma, head and neck, liver or kidney cancer. CDR3s include the opening cysteine and the closing phenylalanine or tryptophan. Fields, in order: V gene, J gene, clone size, D gene, CDR3 protein, CDR3 DNA. D genes are given only for firm matches. Only some rows state a clone size, as once, few, many or a class for expanded clones.

V: TRBV30; J: TRBJ1-2; size: NA; D: NA; CDR3: CAWDEGVNYGYTF; DNA: TGTGCCTGGGATGAGGGGGTTAACTATGGCTACACCTTC
V: TRBV9; J: TRBJ2-2; size: NA; D: NA; CDR3: CASSVDFFGKSGELFF; DNA: TGTGCCAGCAGCGTAGACTTCTTTGGCAAGTCCGGGGAGCTGTTTTTT
V: TRBV4-3; J: TRBJ2-7; size: NA; D: TRBD2; CDR3: CASSQDLGGASVGYEQYF; DNA: TGCGCCAGCAGCCAAGATCTCGGGGGGGCTAGCGTGGGGTACGAGCAGTACTTC
V: TRBV7-6; J: TRBJ2-2; size: NA; D: TRBD1; CDR3: CASSLGTQGYTGELFF; DNA: TGTGCCAGCAGCTTAGGGACACAGGGGTACACCGGGGAGCTGTTTTTT
V: TRBV7-6; J: TRBJ1-1; size: NA; D: TRBD1; CDR3: CASSATGGTEAFF; DNA: TGTGCCAGCAGCGCGACAGGGGGCACTGAAGCTTTCTTT
V: TRBV7-9; J: TRBJ1-2; size: NA; D: NA; CDR3: CASSLILEGYTF; DNA: TGTGCCAGCAGCTTAATTCTTGAGGGCTACACCTTC
V: TRBV11-2; J: TRBJ1-2; size: NA; D: NA; CDR3: CASSYGFVGPLYGYTF; DNA: TGTGCCAGCAGCTACGGGTTTGTAGGACCACTATATGGCTACACCTTC
V: TRBV11-2; J: TRBJ2-3; size: NA; D: NA; CDR3: CASSSTRDTQYF; DNA: TGTGCCAGCAGCTCTACCCGAGATACGCAGTATTTT
V: TRBV30; J: TRBJ2-3; size: NA; D: NA; CDR3: CAWSRVGRATDTQYF; DNA: TGTGCCTGGAGTAGGGTAGGACGGGCCACAGATACGCAGTATTTT
V: TRBV6-5; J: TRBJ1-4; size: NA; D: NA; CDR3: CASSYGEGTNEKLFF; DNA: TGTGCCAGCAGTTATGGGGAGGGAACTAATGAAAAACTGTTTTTT
V: TRBV7-9; J: TRBJ2-5; size: NA; D: NA; CDR3: CASSLVGGRPQETQYF; DNA: TGTGCCAGCAGCTTAGTTGGGGGTAGGCCCCAAGAGACCCAGTACTTC
V: TRBV10-2; J: TRBJ2-7; size: NA; D: TRBD1; CDR3: CASRAGTGTDEQYF; DNA: TGCGCCAGCAGGGCCGGGACAGGGACTGACGAGCAGTACTTC
V: TRBV27; J: TRBJ2-1; size: NA; D: TRBD2; CDR3: CASSSALTSGGANEQFF; DNA: TGTGCCAGCAGTTCCGCCCTGACTAGCGGGGGGGCGAATGAGCAGTTCTTC
V: TRBV11-3; J: TRBJ2-1; size: NA; D: TRBD2; CDR3: CASSPSSGSAYNEQFF; DNA: TGTGCCAGCAGCCCCTCAAGCGGGAGTGCCTACAATGAGCAGTTCTTC
V: TRBV25-1; J: TRBJ2-7; size: NA; D: NA; CDR3: CASSDPLRGHEQYF; DNA: TGTGCCAGCAGTGACCCCCTTAGGGGCCACGAGCAGTACTTC
V: TRBV4-1; J: TRBJ2-5; size: NA; D: NA; CDR3: CASSQDNGGPGETQYF; DNA: TGCGCCAGCAGCCAAGATAACGGGGGCCCCGGGGAGACCCAGTACTTC
V: TRBV7-9; J: TRBJ1-2; size: few; D: NA; CDR3: CASSDPQRTDYGYTF; DNA: TGTGCCAGCAGCGACCCCCAAAGGACAGACTATGGCTACACCTTC
V: TRBV7-3; J: TRBJ2-2; size: NA; D: TRBD2; CDR3: CASRIAGYTGELFF; DNA: TGTGCCAGCAGGATAGCGGGGTACACCGGGGAGCTGTTTTTT
V: TRBV4-1; J: TRBJ2-7; size: NA; D: TRBD1; CDR3: CASSPGQDIYEQYF; DNA: TGCGCCAGCAGCCCGGGACAGGACATCTACGAGCAGTACTTC
V: TRBV6-5; J: TRBJ2-7; size: NA; D: NA; CDR3: CASSFQGGSYEQYF; DNA: TGTGCCAGCAGTTTCCAGGGAGGATCCTACGAGCAGTACTTC
V: TRBV15; J: TRBJ1-5; size: NA; D: NA; CDR3: CATSRDGLMTVSNQPQHF; DNA: TGTGCCACCAGCAGAGATGGATTGATGACAGTTAGCAATCAGCCCCAGCATTTT
V: TRBV19; J: TRBJ2-7; size: NA; D: NA; CDR3: CASSIGVEQYF; DNA: TGTGCCAGTAGTATCGGTGTCGAGCAGTACTTC
V: TRBV29-1; J: TRBJ2-7; size: NA; D: NA; CDR3: CSVVGGDTYEQYF; DNA: TGCAGCGTTGTGGGCGGAGACACCTACGAGCAGTACTTC
V: TRBV6-5; J: TRBJ1-2; size: NA; D: NA; CDR3: CASSEGARNTF; DNA: TGTGCCAGCAGTGAGGGAGCGAGGAACACCTTC
V: TRBV28; J: TRBJ2-1; size: NA; D: NA; CDR3: CASIWTNEQFF; DNA: TGTGCCAGCATCTGGACCAATGAGCAGTTCTTC
V: TRBV5-4; J: TRBJ1-1; size: NA; D: NA; CDR3: CASSLDGGNTEAFF; DNA: TGTGCCAGCAGCCTTGACGGAGGAAACACTGAAGCTTTCTTT
V: TRBV7-8; J: TRBJ1-2; size: few; D: NA; CDR3: CASSLDPTVNYGYTF; DNA: TGTGCCAGCAGCTTAGACCCTACAGTAAACTATGGCTACACCTTC
V: TRBV11-2; J: TRBJ2-1; size: NA; D: NA; CDR3: CASSSRTVLYNEQFF; DNA: TGTGCCAGCAGCTCCAGGACGGTGCTATACAATGAGCAGTTCTTC
V: TRBV28; J: TRBJ2-5; size: NA; D: NA; CDR3: CASSLRDIETQYF; DNA: TGTGCCAGCAGTTTAAGGGACATAGAGACCCAGTACTTC
V: TRBV4-3; J: TRBJ2-2; size: NA; D: NA; CDR3: CASSPTGAGELFF; DNA: TGCGCCAGCAGCCCCACGGGGGCCGGGGAGCTGTTTTTT
V: TRBV18; J: TRBJ2-3; size: once; D: TRBD1; CDR3: CASSPSRGTATSLSLADTQYF; DNA: TGTGCCAGCTCACCATCGAGAGGGACAGCCACTTCGCTGTCATTAGCCGATACGCAGTATTTT
V: TRBV28; J: TRBJ2-3; size: NA; D: TRBD2; CDR3: CASSRGTTYSTDTQYF; DNA: TGTGCCAGCAGCCGTGGGACTACCTATAGCACAGATACGCAGTATTTT
V: TRBV4-3; J: TRBJ1-6; size: NA; D: NA; CDR3: CASSQDAVIRNSPLHF; DNA: TGCGCCAGCAGCCAAGATGCTGTGATTAGGAATTCACCCCTCCACTTT
V: TRBV6-5; J: TRBJ2-7; size: NA; D: NA; CDR3: CASSPESSYEQYF; DNA: TGTGCCAGCAGTCCGGAGTCGTCCTACGAGCAGTACTTC
V: TRBV7-8; J: TRBJ2-1; size: NA; D: TRBD2; CDR3: CASSLRIAGGIHEQFF; DNA: TGTGCCAGCAGCTTAAGGATAGCGGGGGGGATTCATGAGCAGTTCTTC
V: TRBV9; J: TRBJ2-5; size: NA; D: NA; CDR3: CASSVYWGQETQYF; DNA: TGTGCCAGCAGCGTATACTGGGGCCAAGAGACCCAGTACTTC
V: TRBV10-3; J: TRBJ2-1; size: NA; D: NA; CDR3: CAISALTYNEQFF; DNA: TGTGCCATCAGCGCGCTAACCTACAATGAGCAGTTCTTC
V: TRBV12-5; J: TRBJ1-2; size: once; D: NA; CDR3: CASGLVLGGGSGYTF; DNA: TGTGCTAGTGGTTTGGTACTTGGGGGCGGCTCTGGCTACACCTTC
V: TRBV9; J: TRBJ1-2; size: once; D: TRBD1; CDR3: CASASPGQGSYGYTF; DNA: TGTGCCAGCGCTTCCCCGGGACAGGGTTCCTATGGCTACACCTTC
V: TRBV7-9; J: TRBJ2-7; size: once; D: NA; CDR3: CASSLSGSYEQYF; DNA: TGTGCCAGCAGCTTATCCGGTTCCTACGAGCAGTACTTC